The 8 T cell receptor beta chains presented below share a single source sample, sequenced in a study of human T cells and chemical hapten exposure. One entry per CDR3 protein, called by TCRdb with MiXCR from the RACE reads. Of some 200,000 distinct CDR3 sequences in the sample, approximately 20% were seen once. Time point specified: patch test 1, 2 weeks after DPC sensitization. The sample's treatment: therapeutic diphenylcyclopropenone sensitization with weekly scalp DPC. Source: whole blood, taken in connection with sensitization to the hapten diphenylcyclopropenone (DPC). The source is a woman between 45 and 60 years old with alopecia areata. Some clones in this sample may be carry-over from other donors' samples.

This chain joins TRBV2 and TRBJ2-1, with 10 nucleotides matching TRBD2. The J segment lost 6 bases and the V segment lost 7 bases, leaving 6 bases of the junction unmatched. Germline V gene lookup returns CDR1 SNHLY and CDR2 FYNNEI. There are 14 residues in the CDR3. Written as DNA, the CDR3 is TGTGCCAGCACGGGGAGGACTAGCGGCAATGAGCAGTTCTTC. It encodes CASTGRTSGNEQFF.

This clonotype has just a few counts. In DNA form, the CDR3 reads TGTGCCAGCAGCCAATTAGGCGAGACCCAGTACTTC. It is translated as CASSQLGETQYF. This chain joins TRBV14 and TRBJ2-5, with unresolved D. The CDR3 contains 12 residues. Trimming took off 2 bases at V and 5 bases at J, with 6 bases between the two ends. Germline CDR1 is SGHDN and CDR2 is FVKESK.

The gene calls are TRBV29-1 and TRBJ2-5; 7 nucleotides match TRBD2. Looked up from germline, CDR1 is SQVTM and CDR2 is ANQGSEA. This CDR3 region has 13 residues. V dropped 6 bases and J dropped 5; count of bases not matched to a gene: 9. The DNA for the CDR3 is TGCAGCGTCGCGGTAGCGGGCTCCGAGACCCAGTACTTC. This translates into CSVAVAGSETQYF.

This clonotype was recorded a few times. The chain couples TRBV7-2 to TRBJ2-7; 8 bases agree with TRBD2. Germline V gene data show CDR1 as SGHTA and CDR2 as FQGNSA. V lost 4 bases to trimming and J lost 3 bases; unmatched junction nucleotides: 8. This CDR3 is 15 amino acids long. The CDR3 is CASSSAGTSVYEQYF. In DNA form, the CDR3 reads TGTGCCAGCAGCTCCGCCGGGACTAGTGTCTACGAGCAGTACTTC.

The chain couples TRBV7-7 to TRBJ1-2; D ambiguous. The CDR3 loop spans 14 amino acids. The V end lost 3 bases, the J end lost 1 base, and 9 bases lay between the germline ends. The germline V gene encodes CDR1 SSHAT and CDR2 FNYEAQ (reference sequence). The CDR3 DNA is TGTGCCAGCAGCTTGACACAGATTAACTATGGCTACACCTTC. It codes for CASSLTQINYGYTF.

This clonotype was counted between two and nine times. The rearrangement uses TRBV5-1 and TRBJ2-7, with 9 bases aligning to TRBD2. CDR1 and CDR2 from the germline V gene are SGHRS and YFSETQ. The length of the CDR3 is 16 residues. The V segment lost 3 bases and the J segment 6 bases; nucleotides outside the gene matches: 13. CDR3 bases: TGCGCCAGCAGCTCCGCCGTAGCGGGAGATCGAGGCGAGCAGTACTTC. This sequence encodes CASSSAVAGDRGEQYF.

This clonotype was seen repeatedly, ten times or more. V gene TRBV4-2 combines with J gene TRBJ2-1, with D possibly being TRBD2 (6 bases). The V gene lost 6 bases and the J gene lost 5 bases, with 14 bases spanning the gap. The CDR3 spans 14 residues. Germline-derived CDR1 and CDR2 are LGHNA and YNFKEQ. The CDR3 loop is CASRSGRTNNEQFF. For the CDR3, the DNA is TGTGCCAGCAGGAGCGGGCGCACTAACAATGAGCAGTTCTTC.

The V gene is TRBV10-3, the J gene TRBJ2-3; possible D gene TRBD2, 5 bases. V lost 0 bases, J lost 1 base, and 11 bases lay in between. CDR1 and CDR2 from the germline V gene are ENHRY and SYGVKD. CDR3 length: 16 residues. The CDR3 loop is CAISESSGRGTDTQYF. CDR3 sequence (DNA): TGTGCCATCAGTGAGTCGAGCGGCCGGGGCACAGATACGCAGTATTTT.